Presented here are 9 T cell receptor beta chains from one specimen sequenced in a study of blood T cell repertoires in COVID-19. The method was immunoSEQ multiplex PCR; TCRdb's version includes in-frame clones alone and lacks a portion of them. The top ten clones hold around 9.3% of a sample with some 370,000 clones, roughly 86% of them seen once. Sequenced material: peripheral blood. The receptors here all came from a young woman with COVID-19, enrolled during active disease.

V is TRBV28 and J is TRBJ2-6; 9 bases match TRBD2. CDR1 is MDHEN, CDR2 SYDVKM, per germline. The CDR3 has 16 amino acids. The V segment lost 7 bases and the J segment 0 bases; nucleotides outside the gene matches: 4. This CDR3 reads CASTVAGVSGANVLTF. CDR3 bases: TGTGCCAGCACTGTAGCGGGAGTCTCTGGGGCCAACGTCCTGACTTTC.

The chain is built from TRBV24-1 and TRBJ2-2; 16 bases align to TRBD2. The J segment lost 4 bases and the V segment lost 10 bases, leaving 5 bases of the junction unmatched. CDR1 and CDR2 (germline): KGHDR, SFDVKD. The CDR3 runs to 16 residues. The CDR3 DNA reads as TGTGCCACGGGGACTAGCGGGAGGGTCGGCACCGGGGAGCTGTTTTTT. It codes for CATGTSGRVGTGELFF.

This chain links TRBV28 with TRBJ2-5, with 9 bases matching TRBD2. Germline V lookup: CDR1 MDHEN, CDR2 SYDVKM. V lost 3 bases to trimming and J lost 2 bases; unmatched junction nucleotides: 7. This CDR3 has 16 amino acids. The CDR3 coding sequence is TGTGCCAGCAGTTTTATGTCTAGCGGGGATCAAGAGACCCAGTACTTC. It codes for CASSFMSSGDQETQYF.

The chain couples TRBV28 to TRBJ2-7, with 15 nucleotides matching TRBD2. Per germline, CDR1 MDHEN and CDR2 SYDVKM. The trim removed 3 bases at V and 1 base at J, leaving 4 bases unmatched. The CDR3 has 17 residues. The CDR3 here is CASSFSGTSGRSYEQYF. The CDR3 bases are TGTGCCAGCAGTTTCTCCGGGACTAGCGGGAGGTCCTACGAGCAGTACTTC.

The V and J genes are TRBV10-3 and TRBJ2-1; D ambiguous. Looked up from germline, CDR1 is ENHRY and CDR2 is SYGVKD. V was pared by 1 base and J by 2 bases, with 15 bases between. The length of the CDR3 is 17 residues. The CDR3 DNA reads TGTGCCATCAGTGAGTTCGGCGGAAGCAGACCCTACAATGAGCAGTTCTTC. Residues: CAISEFGGSRPYNEQFF.

The V and J genes are TRBV18 and TRBJ2-7; the match to TRBD2 covers 13 bases. The CDR3 is 13 residues long. Unmatched junction bases numbered 0, after V lost 6 bases and J lost 4 bases. In germline, CDR1 is KGHSH, CDR2 LQKENI. CDR3 amino acids: CASSGLAGYEQYF. DNA for the CDR3: TGTGCCAGCTCGGGACTAGCGGGATACGAGCAGTACTTC. Together with reference TRBV18 and TRBJ2-7, the CDR3 gives the full variable domain: NAGVMQNPRHLVRRRGQEARLRCSPMKGHSHVYWYRQLPEEGLKFMVYLQKENIIDESGMPKERFSAEFPKEGPSILRIQQVVRGDSAAYFCASSGLAGYEQYFGPGTRLTVT.

This clone appeared once. Germline and junction disagree at one end, which may indicate a read error. This chain connects TRBV20-1 to TRBJ1-2; maybe TRBD1 (5 bases). There are 14 residues in the CDR3. CDR1 DFQATT and CDR2 SNEGSKA come from the germline V gene (reference sequence). CDR3: CSASLLQGNYGYTF. In DNA, the CDR3 is TGCAGCGCTAGTCTTCTCCAGGGAAACTATGGCTACACCTTC.

The V and J genes are TRBV5-1 and TRBJ2-7, with no clear D. The CDR3 is made up of 14 amino acids. The germline V gene has CDR1 SGHRS and CDR2 YFSETQ. V was clipped by 0 bases and J by 0 bases, with 7 bases between them. DNA of the CDR3: TGCGCCAGCAGCTTGGTCCGAGACTCCTACGAGCAGTACTTC. Residues: CASSLVRDSYEQYF.

The chain joins TRBV3-1 (or the pseudogene TRBV3-2) to TRBJ1-5, with a possible D match to TRBD1 (6 bases). The V and J ends lost 1 base and 3 bases respectively, with 10 bases between them. The length of the CDR3 is 15 residues. Germline CDR1 and CDR2: LGHDT and YNNKEL (reference sequence). The CDR3 is CASSQAQGSNQPQHF. In DNA, the CDR3 is TGTGCCAGCAGCCAAGCCCAGGGGTCCAATCAGCCCCAGCATTTT.